This T cell receptor (beta chain) was identified in a study of T-cell reconstitution after alpha-beta-depleted transplantation in children. From germline, CDR1 is DFQATT and CDR2 SNEGSKA (reference sequence). Germline trimming cut 1 base from V and 7 bases from J; bases unmatched to any gene: 12. This CDR3 has 15 residues. Unique molecular identifiers were incorporated into the prepared TCRbeta library. TCRdb independently ran MiXCR on the PCR reads; one entry per CDR3 protein. The data show about half a million distinct CDR3 sequences, approximately 12% seen once. This clonotype originated in a human donor who donated a stem cell graft to a child with combined immunodeficiency. Specimen: PBMCs from the stem cell graft donor, collected from the stem cell graft. This chain connects TRBV20-1 to TRBJ1-1, with 7 bases fitting TRBD1. CDR3 DNA sequence: TGCAGTGCTAGAGGGGTGACAGGGAAAGTCATTGAAGCTTTCTTT. Translating it yields CSARGVTGKVIEAFF.